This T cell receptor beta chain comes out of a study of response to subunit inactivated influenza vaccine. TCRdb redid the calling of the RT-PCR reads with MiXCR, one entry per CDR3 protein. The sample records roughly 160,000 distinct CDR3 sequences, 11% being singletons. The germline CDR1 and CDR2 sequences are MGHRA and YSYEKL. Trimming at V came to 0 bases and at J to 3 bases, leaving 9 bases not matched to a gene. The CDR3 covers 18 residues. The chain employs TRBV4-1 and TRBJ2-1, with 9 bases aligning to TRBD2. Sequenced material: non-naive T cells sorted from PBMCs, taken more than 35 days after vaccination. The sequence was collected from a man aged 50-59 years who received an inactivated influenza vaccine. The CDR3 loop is CASSQDDLWRGGYNEQFF. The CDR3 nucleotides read TGCGCCAGCAGCCAAGATGATCTTTGGCGGGGGGGCTACAATGAGCAGTTCTTC.